Shown below are 27 T cell receptor beta chains from a single sample sequenced in a study of blood T cell repertoires in COVID-19 (dated by TCRdb to the early 2020s). Libraries were built with the immunoSEQ multiplex PCR assay. The source is immuneACCESS, and TCRdb retained only in-frame sequences with V and J called. Part of the clones is not carried over; for the studies checked, unresolved V genes explain less than half of this, and the remainder is unexplained. A total of some 110,000 clones appear in this sample, approximately 84% of them only once. Approximately 1.5% of the sample is held by the ten biggest clonotypes. Sequencing was done on a sample of peripheral blood. These receptors were collected from a man aged 35 to 55 with acute or convalescent COVID-19.

This rearrangement joins TRBV2 to TRBJ2-1; TRBD1 agrees at 10 bases. V lost 7 bases, J lost 1 base, and 4 bases stayed unmatched. Germline V gives CDR1 SNHLY, CDR2 FYNNEI. This CDR3 region has 15 residues. The CDR3 loop is CASIRQGASYNEQFF. CDR3 in DNA: TGTGCCAGCATCCGACAGGGGGCGTCCTACAATGAGCAGTTCTTC.

The chain combines TRBV4-1 with TRBJ2-3; possible D gene TRBD2, 5 bases. Deletions cut 3 bases from V and 1 base from J, with 8 bases between. This CDR3 spans 14 amino acids. The germline V gene has CDR1 MGHRA and CDR2 YSYEKL. This CDR3 reads CASSHGLGTDTQYF. The CDR3 DNA is TGCGCCAGCAGCCACGGACTGGGCACAGATACGCAGTATTTT.

V gene TRBV29-1 combines with J gene TRBJ2-2; D gene uncertain. Germline V gene data show CDR1 as SQVTM and CDR2 as ANQGSEA. V was pared by 3 bases and J by 0 bases, with 5 bases between. The CDR3 covers 13 residues. The CDR3 sequence is CSVDQSNTGELFF. The CDR3 nucleotides are TGCAGCGTTGACCAGTCGAACACCGGGGAGCTGTTTTTT.

This clone showed up just a few times. The chain links TRBV5-6 to TRBJ1-1; 9 bases fit TRBD1. Germline CDR1 and CDR2: SGHDT and YYEEEE. J gave up 4 bases and V 1 base, and 2 bases lay outside the gene matches. The CDR3 loop spans 14 amino acids. The CDR3 sequence is CASSLNRGPTEAFF. The CDR3, as DNA: TGTGCCAGCAGCTTGAACAGGGGGCCCACTGAAGCTTTCTTT.

The chain combines TRBV27 with TRBJ2-5, with D maybe TRBD2 (6 bases). Trimming removed 6 bases from V and 5 bases from J, with 16 bases in between. CDR1 and CDR2 (germline): MNHEY, SMNVEV (reference sequence). The CDR3 runs 14 residues. As DNA, the CDR3 is TGTGCCAGCAGGCCGGGACGGGGGTTGGAGACCCAGTACTTC. Translation: CASRPGRGLETQYF.

The V gene is TRBV28, the J gene TRBJ1-4, with D possibly TRBD1 on 6 matching bases. Trimming removed 8 bases at V and 8 bases at J, with 15 bases between. The germline V gene encodes CDR1 MDHEN and CDR2 SYDVKM. CDR3 length: 13 amino acids. For the CDR3, the DNA is TGTGCCAGCGGCGGGGGGGCCGGGGAAAAACTGTTTTTT. Its translation: CASGGGAGEKLFF.

The count of this clone is one. The gene calls are TRBV28 and TRBJ2-1; 12 bases are a match to TRBD2. CDR1 is MDHEN and CDR2 is SYDVKM in the germline V gene. V lost 0 bases, J lost 15 bases, and 9 bases stayed unmatched. The CDR3 length is 15 residues. CDR3 residues: CASSLWSSGRAIPFF. CDR3 nucleotide sequence: TGTGCCAGCAGTTTATGGTCTAGCGGGAGGGCTATTCCGTTCTTC.

This rearrangement joins TRBV11-3 to TRBJ2-3, with a tentative D call TRBD1 (5 bases). The CDR3 loop spans 14 amino acids. CDR1 SGHNT and CDR2 YENEEA come from the germline V gene. Trimming removed 2 bases at V and 2 bases at J, with 8 bases between. The CDR3 bases are TGTGCCAGCAGCTTAAGGGGATTCACAGATACGCAGTATTTT. Protein: CASSLRGFTDTQYF. The variable domain in full, completed from reference TRBV11-3 and TRBJ2-3, reads EAGVVQSPRYKIIEKKQPVAFWCNPISGHNTLYWYLQNLGQGPELLIRYENEEAVDDSQLPKDRFSAERLKGVDSTLKIQPAELGDSAVYLCASSLRGFTDTQYFGPGTRLTVL.

This rearrangement joins TRBV9 to TRBJ2-1; 8 bases fit TRBD1. The V gene's germline CDR1 is SGDLS and CDR2 YYNGEE. This CDR3 is built from 15 residues. V gave up 2 bases and J gave up 9 bases; unmatched junction bases: 10. The CDR3 protein is CASSVSGGPGPEQFF. As DNA, the CDR3 is TGTGCCAGCAGCGTGTCAGGGGGCCCGGGTCCTGAGCAGTTCTTC.

The chain recombines TRBV6-5 with TRBJ1-2; possibly TRBD1 for D (5 bases). Germline V gene lookup returns CDR1 MNHEY and CDR2 SVGAGI. The CDR3 contains 13 residues. V lost 6 bases and J 4 bases, leaving 12 bases between the germline ends. CDR3 DNA: TGTGCCAGCAGGGCGGGACCGGGCTATGGCTACACCTTC. It is translated as CASRAGPGYGYTF.

This rearrangement joins TRBV5-8 to TRBJ1-2; 11 bases fit TRBD1. Germline CDR1 is SGHTS and CDR2 is YDEGEE. Trimming took 4 bases from V and 8 from J; bases not matched to a gene: 7. The CDR3 extends over 14 amino acids. The CDR3 DNA reads as TGTGCCAGCAGCCAAGTGGGACAGGGGGGAGGCTACACCTTC. Translation: CASSQVGQGGGYTF.

The rearrangement links TRBV7-3 to TRBJ1-1; possibly TRBD1 for D (6 bases). Germline CDR1 and CDR2: SGHTA and FQGTGA. Trimming shortened V by 2 bases and J by 1 base, and 11 bases separated the two germline ends. CDR3 length equals 15 residues. The CDR3 DNA is TGTGCCAGCAGCTTACAAGCAGGGGCGAACACTGAAGCTTTCTTT. Translating it yields CASSLQAGANTEAFF.

The chain employs TRBV7-6 and TRBJ2-3, with D possibly TRBD2 on 6 matching bases. Germline values: CDR1 SGHVS, CDR2 FNYEAQ. The V end lost 6 bases, the J end lost 3 bases, and 16 bases lay between the germline ends. The CDR3 contains 15 residues. The CDR3 reads CASRQWGGATDTQYF. CDR3 coding DNA: TGTGCCAGCAGACAATGGGGAGGTGCGACAGATACGCAGTATTTT.

The J gene is TRBJ1-5, the V gene TRBV6-5; maybe TRBD1 (6 bases). CDR3 length: 14 residues. The V end lost 6 bases, the J end lost 4 bases, and 13 bases lay between the germline ends. The germline V gene encodes CDR1 MNHEY and CDR2 SVGAGI. The CDR3 loop is CASRTMQGNQPQHF. The CDR3 nucleotides read TGTGCCAGCAGGACCATGCAGGGGAATCAGCCCCAGCATTTT.

The CDR3 DNA sequence: TGTGCCAGCAGTTTAATAGCGGGAGGTATGTACGAGCAGTACTTC. Protein sequence: CASSLIAGGMYEQYF. The gene calls are TRBV28 and TRBJ2-7, with 10 positions matching TRBD2. V was pared by 2 bases and J by 4 bases, with 5 bases of the junction left unmatched. This CDR3 has 15 amino acids. From germline, CDR1 is MDHEN and CDR2 SYDVKM.

The chain joins TRBV5-6 to TRBJ1-2; perhaps TRBD1 as D (6 bases). Trimming pared 1 base from V and 0 bases from J, leaving 7 bases between. The CDR3 is 14 amino acids. In germline, CDR1 is SGHDT, CDR2 YYEEEE. CDR3 coding DNA: TGTGCCAGCAGCTTGACAGGGACTAACTATGGCTACACCTTC. This sequence encodes CASSLTGTNYGYTF.

Only one count was recorded for this clone. The CDR3 protein is CASGGTSVDTQYF. The CDR3 DNA is TGTGCCAGTGGGGGGACTAGCGTGGATACGCAGTATTTT. The chain uses TRBV2 and TRBJ2-3, with 10 bases lining up with TRBD2. The V gene end was trimmed by 9 bases and the J gene end by 6 bases; junction bases not matched to a gene: 6. The CDR3 is 13 amino acids. Looked up from germline, CDR1 is SNHLY and CDR2 is FYNNEI.

This rearrangement joins TRBV4-3 to TRBJ1-5; no reliable D call. Per the germline V gene, CDR1 is LGHNA and CDR2 is YSLEER. V lost 0 bases to trimming and J lost 2 bases, with 14 bases between them. The CDR3 contains 17 residues. The CDR3 nucleotides read TGCGCCAGCAGCCAAGATTTAGTACTGCGAGGCAATCAGCCCCAGCATTTT. This codes for CASSQDLVLRGNQPQHF.

The chain carries TRBV15 and TRBJ2-3; 7 nucleotides match TRBD2. This CDR3 has 15 amino acids. Trimming at V came to 0 bases and at J to 6 bases, leaving 6 bases not matched to a gene. Germline V gives CDR1 LNHNV, CDR2 YYDKDF (reference sequence). The CDR3 sequence is CATSRDQLASDTQYF. For the CDR3, the DNA is TGTGCCACCAGCAGAGATCAACTAGCGAGTGATACGCAGTATTTT.

CDR3 DNA sequence: TGTGCCAGCAGTCAGGGCCGGGACACGCAGTTCTTC. Translated: CASSQGRDTQFF. The rearrangement uses TRBV7-8 and TRBJ2-1, with a possible D match to TRBD1 (6 bases). The CDR3 consists of 12 residues. Germline V gene sequence: CDR1 SGHVS, CDR2 FQNEAQ. V was pared by 6 bases and J by 12 bases, with 15 bases between. Looking up the rest from reference TRBV7-8 and TRBJ2-1 gives the full variable domain: GAGVSQSPRYKVAKRGQDVALRCDPISGHVSLFWYQQALGQGPEFLTYFQNEAQLDKSGLPSDRFFAERPEGSVSTLKIQRTQQEDSAVYLCASSQGRDTQFFGPGTRLTVL.

V usage is TRBV7-9 and J usage is TRBJ1-2, with D perhaps TRBD1 (6 bases). The germline V and J ends were trimmed by 1 base and 4 bases, with 7 bases remaining between them. The CDR3 runs to 13 residues. Germline V gene sequence: CDR1 SEHNR, CDR2 FQNEAQ (reference sequence). The CDR3 region is CASSLGGPYGYTF. The DNA of the CDR3 is TGTGCCAGCAGCTTAGGGGGGCCCTATGGCTACACCTTC. Full variable domain (outside the CDR3, taken from reference TRBV7-9 and TRBJ1-2): DTGVSQNPRHKITKRGQNVTFRCDPISEHNRLYWYRQTLGQGPEFLTYFQNEAQLEKSRLLSDRFSAERPKGSFSTLEIQRTEQGDSAMYLCASSLGGPYGYTFGSGTRLTVV.

This clone was counted once. This rearrangement joins TRBV5-4 to TRBJ2-2, with 8 bases fitting TRBD1. CDR1 and CDR2 (germline): SGHNT, YYREEE (reference sequence). This CDR3 is built from 14 residues. Unmatched junction bases numbered 6, after V lost 6 bases and J lost 5 bases. The CDR3 here is CASTGTGLTGELFF. CDR3 nucleotides: TGTGCCAGCACCGGGACAGGCCTGACCGGGGAGCTGTTTTTT.

The chain joins TRBV15 to TRBJ2-1, with 8 nucleotides matching TRBD1. This CDR3 region has 14 residues. V trimming: 3 bases; J trimming: 2 bases; junction bases outside the gene matches: 0. The germline V gene encodes CDR1 LNHNV and CDR2 YYDKDF (reference sequence). The CDR3 sequence is CATSRTGAYNEQFF. The DNA of the CDR3 is TGTGCCACCAGCAGGACAGGGGCCTACAATGAGCAGTTCTTC.

The gene calls are TRBV18 and TRBJ1-4, with D perhaps TRBD1 (5 bases). Germline-derived CDR1 and CDR2 are KGHSH and LQKENI. With 8 bases removed from V and 7 bases from J, the gap between germline ends came to 14 bases. This CDR3 has 13 residues. The CDR3 DNA reads TGTGCCAGCGCCGGCCGGGGGTTTGAAAAACTGTTTTTT. It translates to CASAGRGFEKLFF.

This chain links TRBV11-2 with TRBJ2-5; D may be TRBD1 (6 bases). Per germline, CDR1 SGHAT and CDR2 FQNNGV. The V gene lost 5 bases and the J gene lost 3 bases, with 10 bases spanning the gap. This CDR3 is 13 amino acids long. The CDR3 bases are TGTGCCAGCAGCCCGGACAGAAAAGAGACCCAGTACTTC. Translated: CASSPDRKETQYF. The variable domain in full, with the rest retrieved from reference TRBV11-2 and TRBJ2-5, is EAGVAQSPRYKIIEKRQSVAFWCNPISGHATLYWYQQILGQGPKLLIQFQNNGVVDDSQLPKDRFSAERLKGVDSTLKIQPAKLEDSAVYLCASSPDRKETQYFGPGTRLLVL.

The J gene is TRBJ2-1, the V gene TRBV11-3, with 8 bases identical to TRBD2. This CDR3 contains 16 residues. Germline V gives CDR1 SGHNT, CDR2 YENEEA. Trimming cost V 4 bases and J 1 base; bases outside gene matches: 6. The CDR3 DNA is TGTGCCAGCAGCTCCCGATCTAGCGGGTCCTACAATGAGCAGTTCTTC. This codes for CASSSRSSGSYNEQFF.

The chain links TRBV7-2 to TRBJ2-7, with D perhaps TRBD2 (6 bases). The CDR3 sequence is 16 residues long. V was cut by 3 bases and J by 6 bases, with 21 bases left in between. Germline V gene lookup returns CDR1 SGHTA and CDR2 FQGNSA. CDR3 nucleotide sequence: TGTGCCAGCAGCTTTACCGGGACTCGGTCGAAAGGCGAGCAGTACTTC. It is translated as CASSFTGTRSKGEQYF.